The rows below give T cell receptor beta chains drawn from one sample of a study of blood T cell repertoires in COVID-19. Repertoires were generated with immunoSEQ multiplex PCR, while TCRdb's copy carries only in-frame clones and drops some. The sample yields over 150,000 clones, roughly 80% seen once. Sequences were obtained from peripheral blood. These receptors were taken from a woman older than 75 with acute or convalescent COVID-19. Each CDR3 is given with its conserved first and last residue. Fields, in order: clone size, D gene, V gene, J gene, CDR3 DNA, CDR3 protein. The D gene is left open where the match is weak. For some rows the clone size is stated as once, few or many, or as a class when expanded; others skip it.

clone size: -
D gene: -
V gene: TRBV6-5
J gene: TRBJ2-4
CDR3 DNA: TGTGCCACGATGAGGAGTGGTGCAATGTTGGACATTCAGTACTTC
CDR3 protein: CATMRSGAMLDIQYF

clone size: few
D gene: -
V gene: TRBV18
J gene: TRBJ1-5
CDR3 DNA: TGTGCCAGCTCACCCCGACAAAGTAATCAGCCCCAGCATTTT
CDR3 protein: CASSPRQSNQPQHF

clone size: -
D gene: -
V gene: TRBV6-2/TRBV6-3
J gene: TRBJ1-3
CDR3 DNA: TGTGCCAGCAGCCAGGGGACTGGAAACACCATATATTTT
CDR3 protein: CASSQGTGNTIYF

clone size: once
D gene: TRBD2
V gene: TRBV7-2
J gene: TRBJ2-3
CDR3 DNA: TGTGCCAGCAGCCAGGGGACTAGCGGGGTGAAGGAGTATTTT
CDR3 protein: CASSQGTSGVKEYF

clone size: -
D gene: -
V gene: TRBV5-1
J gene: TRBJ2-5
CDR3 DNA: TGCGCCAGCAGCTTGGGCGCGGGGGCCCAAGAGACCCAGTACTTC
CDR3 protein: CASSLGAGAQETQYF

clone size: -
D gene: TRBD2
V gene: TRBV5-1
J gene: TRBJ2-1
CDR3 DNA: TGCGCCAGCCGGACTAGCGCCGGGAATGAGCAGTTCTTC
CDR3 protein: CASRTSAGNEQFF

clone size: -
D gene: TRBD1
V gene: TRBV7-2
J gene: TRBJ2-3
CDR3 DNA: TGTGCCAGCAGCCCCACCGACAGGGGGGCTATGGGCACAGATACGCAGTATTTT
CDR3 protein: CASSPTDRGAMGTDTQYF

clone size: few
D gene: -
V gene: TRBV4-1
J gene: TRBJ1-1
CDR3 DNA: TGCGCCAGCAGCCAAGATTACTCCAGGACTAACACTGAAGCTTTCTTT
CDR3 protein: CASSQDYSRTNTEAFF

clone size: few
D gene: -
V gene: TRBV5-1
J gene: TRBJ2-1
CDR3 DNA: TGCGCCAGCAGCTTGGCCCCAGCGGGCCTATACAATGAGCAGTTCTTC
CDR3 protein: CASSLAPAGLYNEQFF

clone size: few
D gene: -
V gene: TRBV5-1
J gene: TRBJ2-3
CDR3 DNA: TGCGCCAGCAGCTTGGCCCCAGGCACAGATACGCAGTATTTT
CDR3 protein: CASSLAPGTDTQYF

clone size: -
D gene: -
V gene: TRBV27
J gene: TRBJ1-2
CDR3 DNA: TGTGCCAGCAGTCTACAGGCAATTGGCCCCTACACCTTC
CDR3 protein: CASSLQAIGPYTF

clone size: few
D gene: -
V gene: TRBV6-5
J gene: TRBJ1-2
CDR3 DNA: TGTGCCAGCAGACAAGGGGATGCTGGCTACACCTTC
CDR3 protein: CASRQGDAGYTF

clone size: -
D gene: -
V gene: TRBV25-1
J gene: TRBJ1-5
CDR3 DNA: TGTGCCAGCAGTGAAGGGCTACAGCCCCAGCATTTT
CDR3 protein: CASSEGLQPQHF

clone size: -
D gene: -
V gene: TRBV9
J gene: TRBJ1-1
CDR3 DNA: TGTGCCAGCAGCGTACAGGGTCCTGGTGGGAACACTGAAGCTTTCTTT
CDR3 protein: CASSVQGPGGNTEAFF

clone size: -
D gene: TRBD1
V gene: TRBV7-2
J gene: TRBJ1-2
CDR3 DNA: TGTGCCAGCAGCTTAGGAATGGGGGGACAGGGGAACTATGGCTACACCTTC
CDR3 protein: CASSLGMGGQGNYGYTF

clone size: -
D gene: TRBD1
V gene: TRBV5-8
J gene: TRBJ1-5
CDR3 DNA: TGTGCCAGCAGCCGAAGACAGGGGAATCAGCCCCAGCATTTT
CDR3 protein: CASSRRQGNQPQHF

clone size: once
D gene: TRBD2
V gene: TRBV2
J gene: TRBJ2-1
CDR3 DNA: TGTGCCAGCCTGGCTAGCGGGGGGGCCTCCTACAATGAGCAGTTCTTC
CDR3 protein: CASLASGGASYNEQFF

clone size: -
D gene: TRBD2
V gene: TRBV7-3
J gene: TRBJ2-1
CDR3 DNA: TGTGCCAGCAGCCGCACTTGGGCTAGCGGGAGCAATGAGCAGTTCTTC
CDR3 protein: CASSRTWASGSNEQFF

clone size: -
D gene: -
V gene: TRBV6-5
J gene: TRBJ2-1
CDR3 DNA: TGTGCCAGCAGATTGGACAGAGATACCTACAATGAGCAGTTCTTC
CDR3 protein: CASRLDRDTYNEQFF

clone size: -
D gene: -
V gene: TRBV20-1
J gene: TRBJ1-1
CDR3 DNA: TGCAGTGCTAGTGGGGTAGGGGAAACTGAAGCTTTCTTT
CDR3 protein: CSASGVGETEAFF

clone size: -
D gene: TRBD1
V gene: TRBV5-1
J gene: TRBJ1-1
CDR3 DNA: TGCGCCAGCAGCTTGGCCTCAGGGGGTATTCGCTTTAACACTGAAGCTTTCTTT
CDR3 protein: CASSLASGGIRFNTEAFF

clone size: once
D gene: -
V gene: TRBV5-1
J gene: TRBJ1-2
CDR3 DNA: TGCGCCAGCAGCTTGGACACCTACTATGGCTACACCTTC
CDR3 protein: CASSLDTYYGYTF

clone size: -
D gene: TRBD1
V gene: TRBV29-1
J gene: TRBJ1-1
CDR3 DNA: TGCAGCGTGTCCGTACAGGGGATGAACACTGAAGCTTTCTTT
CDR3 protein: CSVSVQGMNTEAFF

clone size: -
D gene: -
V gene: TRBV21-1
J gene: TRBJ2-5
CDR3 DNA: TGTGCCAGACTCGGGGTTGGCCAAGAGACCCAGTACTTC
CDR3 protein: CARLGVGQETQYF

clone size: once
D gene: TRBD1
V gene: TRBV4-1
J gene: TRBJ2-5
CDR3 DNA: TGCGCCAGCAGCCAAAGTACGGACAGGGGGTTTGGAGAGACCCAGTACTTC
CDR3 protein: CASSQSTDRGFGETQYF

clone size: -
D gene: TRBD2
V gene: TRBV13
J gene: TRBJ2-2
CDR3 DNA: TGTGCCAGCAGCTCAACCGGGGGGAGGTACACCGGGGAGCTGTTTTTT
CDR3 protein: CASSSTGGRYTGELFF

clone size: -
D gene: TRBD1
V gene: TRBV2
J gene: TRBJ1-4
CDR3 DNA: TGTGCCAGTAGACAGGGGGAAGGATATGAAAAACTGTTTTTT
CDR3 protein: CASRQGEGYEKLFF

clone size: -
D gene: -
V gene: TRBV6-5
J gene: TRBJ1-1
CDR3 DNA: TGTGCCAGCAGTTACTCGACGCAGGGTAGAAACACTGAAGCTTTCTTT
CDR3 protein: CASSYSTQGRNTEAFF

clone size: -
D gene: TRBD2
V gene: TRBV13
J gene: TRBJ2-6
CDR3 DNA: TGTGCCAGCAGCTTAGGCCCCGGACTAGCGGGCTACTCTGGGGCCAACGTCCTGACTTTC
CDR3 protein: CASSLGPGLAGYSGANVLTF

clone size: -
D gene: TRBD2
V gene: TRBV5-1
J gene: TRBJ2-3
CDR3 DNA: TGCGCCAGCAGCTTGGCGACTAGCTTTACGGATACGCAGTATTTT
CDR3 protein: CASSLATSFTDTQYF

clone size: -
D gene: TRBD2
V gene: TRBV29-1
J gene: TRBJ2-1
CDR3 DNA: TGCAGCGTTGGGACTAGCGGTTACAATGAGCAGTTCTTC
CDR3 protein: CSVGTSGYNEQFF

clone size: -
D gene: -
V gene: TRBV19
J gene: TRBJ1-1
CDR3 DNA: TGTGCCAGTAGTTCAGGGGCCCAGTACACTGAAGCTTTCTTT
CDR3 protein: CASSSGAQYTEAFF

clone size: -
D gene: TRBD1
V gene: TRBV6-2/TRBV6-3
J gene: TRBJ1-3
CDR3 DNA: TGTGCCAGCAGTTCACCGGGACAGGGAAGCTCTGGAAACACCATATATTTT
CDR3 protein: CASSSPGQGSSGNTIYF

clone size: -
D gene: TRBD1
V gene: TRBV5-1
J gene: TRBJ1-4
CDR3 DNA: TGCGCCAGCAGCGACGACAGGGGCAATGAAAAACTGTTTTTT
CDR3 protein: CASSDDRGNEKLFF

clone size: -
D gene: TRBD2
V gene: TRBV7-8
J gene: TRBJ2-2
CDR3 DNA: TGTGCCAGCAGCCCCTGGACTAGCGGGAGGGCCGGGACCGGGGAGCTGTTTTTT
CDR3 protein: CASSPWTSGRAGTGELFF

clone size: -
D gene: TRBD2
V gene: TRBV2
J gene: TRBJ2-7
CDR3 DNA: TGTGCCAGCAGGAAGGGAGCGGGAGCGACTAGCTCCTACGAGCAGTACTTC
CDR3 protein: CASRKGAGATSSYEQYF

clone size: once
D gene: TRBD1
V gene: TRBV23-1
J gene: TRBJ1-5
CDR3 DNA: TGCGCCAGCAGTCCCGGACAGGGCCCCTTTCGCAATCAGCCCCAGCATTTT
CDR3 protein: CASSPGQGPFRNQPQHF

clone size: -
D gene: TRBD1
V gene: TRBV7-8
J gene: TRBJ1-2
CDR3 DNA: TGTGCCAGCAGCTCGCCACAGGGGCGAGGCTACACCTTC
CDR3 protein: CASSSPQGRGYTF

clone size: -
D gene: TRBD1
V gene: TRBV19
J gene: TRBJ1-4
CDR3 DNA: TGTGCCAGTAGTTCCGGACAGGAGCTTGCCGTGGGGCTGTTTTTT
CDR3 protein: CASSSGQELAVGLFF

clone size: once
D gene: -
V gene: TRBV3-1/TRBV3-2
J gene: TRBJ2-3
CDR3 DNA: TGTGCCAGCAGCCTCCTAACTGAGGATACGCAGTATTTT
CDR3 protein: CASSLLTEDTQYF

clone size: -
D gene: TRBD1
V gene: TRBV6-6
J gene: TRBJ1-4
CDR3 DNA: TGTGCCAGCAGTCTGCCGACAGGGGCGGGAGAAAAACTGTTTTTT
CDR3 protein: CASSLPTGAGEKLFF

clone size: -
D gene: TRBD2
V gene: TRBV27
J gene: TRBJ2-7
CDR3 DNA: TGTGCCAGCAGAAGGGAGGGCTGGATCTACGAGCAGTACTTC
CDR3 protein: CASRREGWIYEQYF